The clone carrying this TCR beta chain was recorded at least ten times. What it binds is unknown. This sample is drawn from a study of tumor-infiltrating lymphocytes in primary liver carcinoma. Study-level background: Aged between 30 and 69 years, the patients were men and women. The yield of productive TCRbeta reads per sample was roughly 3.65 to 8 million and was similar across tissue types. General study findings and limits: Tumor region pairs overlapped more than did tumor-adjacent and tumor-blood pairs. The proportion of top clones found throughout all five tumor regions was only about 8-25%.

Trimming took 5 bases from V and 9 from J; bases not matched to a gene: 10. CDR3 length: 16 residues. Germline loops: CDR1 WNHNN, CDR2 SYGVQD (reference sequence). From roughly 18-30 mg of unsorted bulk tissue, DNA and RNA were co-extracted together. Researchers generated TCR beta cDNA from approximately 0.55 ug of total RNA, relying on a constant-region primer. Nested multiplex PCR, run for three rounds with slightly modified ARM-PCR, yielded TCR beta libraries. Researchers ran the first two PCR rounds for ten to eleven cycles each with TRBV1-TRBV30 forward primers and a C-beta reverse primer. Each CDR3 protein is one row after TCRdb ran MiXCR on the multiplex PCR reads. The table lists about 120,000 distinct CDR3 sequences, roughly 69% of them singletons.

Material for sequencing was liver tumor tissue from sampling region 1. Subset defined: tumor region T1, superior pole. The V and J genes are TRBV10-1 and TRBJ2-1, with 13 bases that match TRBD2. This sequence was found in an older woman with primary liver carcinoma and hepatitis B virus infection. The CDR3 DNA follows: TGCGCCAGCAGTTTCGTCCGGACTAGCGGGAGAGGTGAGCAGTTCTTC. It specifies CASSFVRTSGRGEQFF.